This T cell receptor (beta chain) originates from a study of blood T cell repertoires in COVID-19. Study overall: The United States, Italy and Spain supplied acute and convalescent COVID-19 samples.

The protocol was immunoSEQ multiplex PCR, while the TCRdb copy is restricted to in-frame clones and leaves out a portion. The table includes over 200,000 clones, more than 70% detected once. The length of the CDR3 is 21 residues. The TCR was taken from a woman aged 55-69 years with acute or convalescent COVID-19. The J gene is TRBJ2-1, the V gene TRBV12-1; the D segment call TRBD2 is taken from the table without a DNA check. TRBV12-1 is a known pseudogene. The sequencing sample was made of peripheral blood. The CDR3 DNA follows: TGTGCCAGCAGCCCGCTTTCTAGCGGGGGGGCCTACGAAGGGAGGTACAATGAGCAGTTCTTC. This translates into CASSPLSSGGAYEGRYNEQFF.